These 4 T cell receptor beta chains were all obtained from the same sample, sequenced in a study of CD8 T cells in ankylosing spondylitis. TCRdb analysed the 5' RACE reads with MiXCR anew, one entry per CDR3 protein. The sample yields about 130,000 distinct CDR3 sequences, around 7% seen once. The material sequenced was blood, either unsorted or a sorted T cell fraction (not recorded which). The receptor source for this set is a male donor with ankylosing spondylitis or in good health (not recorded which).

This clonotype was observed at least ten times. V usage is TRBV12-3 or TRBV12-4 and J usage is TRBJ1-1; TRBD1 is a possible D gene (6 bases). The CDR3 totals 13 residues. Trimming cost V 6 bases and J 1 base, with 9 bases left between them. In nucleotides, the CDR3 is TGTGCCAGCAGAACACAGGGGAACACTGAAGCTTTCTTT. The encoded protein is CASRTQGNTEAFF.

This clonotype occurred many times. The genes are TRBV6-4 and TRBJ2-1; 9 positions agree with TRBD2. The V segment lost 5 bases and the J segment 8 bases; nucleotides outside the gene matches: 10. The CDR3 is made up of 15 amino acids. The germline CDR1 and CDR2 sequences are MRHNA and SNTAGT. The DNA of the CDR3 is TGTGCCAGCAGTCAAGGGGCGGGAGGGGTGGATGAGCAGTTCTTC. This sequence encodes CASSQGAGGVDEQFF.

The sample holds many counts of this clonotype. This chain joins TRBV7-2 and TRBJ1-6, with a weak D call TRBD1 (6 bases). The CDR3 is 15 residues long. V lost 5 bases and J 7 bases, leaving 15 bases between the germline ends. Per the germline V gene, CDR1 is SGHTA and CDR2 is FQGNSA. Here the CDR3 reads CASSARGESNSPLHF. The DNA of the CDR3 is TGTGCCAGCAGCGCTAGGGGGGAATCGAATTCACCCCTCCACTTT.

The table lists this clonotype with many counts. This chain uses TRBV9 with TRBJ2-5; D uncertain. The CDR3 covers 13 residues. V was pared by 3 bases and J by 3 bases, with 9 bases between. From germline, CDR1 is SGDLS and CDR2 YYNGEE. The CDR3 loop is CASSAGSEETQYF. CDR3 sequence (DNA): TGTGCCAGCAGCGCAGGATCTGAAGAGACCCAGTACTTC.